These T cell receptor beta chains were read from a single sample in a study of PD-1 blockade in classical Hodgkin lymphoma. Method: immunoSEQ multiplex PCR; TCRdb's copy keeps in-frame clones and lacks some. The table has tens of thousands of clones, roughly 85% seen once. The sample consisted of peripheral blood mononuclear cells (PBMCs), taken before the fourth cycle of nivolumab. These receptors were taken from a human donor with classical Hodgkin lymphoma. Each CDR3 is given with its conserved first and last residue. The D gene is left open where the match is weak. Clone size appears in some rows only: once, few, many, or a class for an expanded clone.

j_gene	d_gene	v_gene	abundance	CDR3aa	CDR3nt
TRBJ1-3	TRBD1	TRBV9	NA	CASSVEGARGNTIYF	TGTGCCAGCAGCGTAGAGGGGGCGAGAGGAAACACCATATATTTT
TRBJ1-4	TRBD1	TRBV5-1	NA	CASSLTGGANEKLFF	TGCGCCAGCAGCTTAACAGGGGGAGCTAATGAAAAACTGTTTTTT
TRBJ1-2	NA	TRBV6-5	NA	CASREGAGYGYTF	TGTGCCAGCAGAGAGGGTGCCGGCTATGGCTACACCTTC
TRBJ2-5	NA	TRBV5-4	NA	CASSWYQETQYF	TGTGCCAGCAGCTGGTACCAAGAGACCCAGTACTTC
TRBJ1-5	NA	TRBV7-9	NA	CASSPALGNQPQHF	TGTGCCAGCAGCCCTGCCCTGGGCAATCAGCCCCAGCATTTT
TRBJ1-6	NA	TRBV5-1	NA	CASSLEVAAYNSPLHF	TGCGCCAGCAGCTTGGAAGTGGCAGCTTATAATTCACCCCTCCACTTT
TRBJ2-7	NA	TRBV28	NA	CASSSLGTYTYEQYF	TGTGCCAGCAGTTCATTGGGGACTTATACCTACGAGCAGTACTTC
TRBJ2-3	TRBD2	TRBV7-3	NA	CASSLGLAGDTQYF	TGTGCCAGCAGCTTAGGTCTAGCGGGGGATACGCAGTATTTT
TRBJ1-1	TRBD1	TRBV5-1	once	CASSLEDRSTEAFF	TGCGCCAGCAGCTTAGAGGACAGGTCCACTGAAGCTTTCTTT
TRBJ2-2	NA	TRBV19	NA	CASSRAPGLGGGELFF	TGTGCCAGTAGTAGAGCCCCCGGGTTGGGTGGCGGGGAGCTGTTTTTT
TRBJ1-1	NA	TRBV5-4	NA	CASSPVGTSLNTEAFF	TGTGCCAGCAGCCCGGTGGGGACTTCTCTGAACACTGAAGCTTTCTTT
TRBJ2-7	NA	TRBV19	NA	CASSTAGLSYEQYF	TGTGCCAGTAGTACGGCCGGGCTCTCCTACGAGCAGTACTTC
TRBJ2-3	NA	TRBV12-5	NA	CASGLGADTQYF	TGTGCTAGTGGTTTGGGCGCAGATACGCAGTATTTT
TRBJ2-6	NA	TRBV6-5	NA	CASKVGPGANVLTF	TGTGCCAGCAAAGTCGGGCCTGGGGCCAACGTCCTGACTTTC
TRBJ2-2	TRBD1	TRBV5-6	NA	CASSASGQGTGELFF	TGTGCCAGCAGCGCTAGTGGACAGGGAACCGGGGAGCTGTTTTTT
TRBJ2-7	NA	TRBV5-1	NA	CASSSGSTYEQYF	TGCGCCAGCAGCTCCGGGTCCACCTACGAGCAGTACTTC
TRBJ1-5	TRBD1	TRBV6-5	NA	CASRIRGYSDQPQHF	TGTGCCAGCAGGATCAGGGGGTATAGCGATCAGCCCCAGCATTTT
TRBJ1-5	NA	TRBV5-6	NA	CASSRGGKTSNQPQHF	TGTGCCAGCAGCAGGGGAGGGAAAACGAGCAATCAGCCCCAGCATTTT
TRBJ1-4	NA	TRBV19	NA	CASSMAGLGEKLFF	TGTGCCAGTAGTATGGCAGGGTTAGGTGAAAAACTGTTTTTT
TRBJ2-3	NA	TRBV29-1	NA	CSVEDTDTQYF	TGCAGCGTTGAAGACACAGATACGCAGTATTTT
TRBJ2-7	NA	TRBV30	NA	CAWSVGDVQYF	TGTGCCTGGAGTGTAGGGGATGTGCAGTACTTC
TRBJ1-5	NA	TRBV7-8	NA	CASSLVGQSNQPQHF	TGTGCCAGCAGCTTAGTCGGACAGAGCAATCAGCCCCAGCATTTT
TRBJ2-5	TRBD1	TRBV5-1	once	CASSQTGGSETQYF	TGCGCCAGCAGCCAAACAGGGGGCTCAGAGACCCAGTACTTC
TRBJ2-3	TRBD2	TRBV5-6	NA	CASSLAAGAPSSTDTQYF	TGTGCCAGCAGCTTGGCAGCGGGGGCCCCCTCAAGCACAGATACGCAGTATTTT
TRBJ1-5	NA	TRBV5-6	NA	CASSLGLNQPQHF	TGTGCCAGCAGCTTGGGATTAAATCAGCCCCAGCATTTT
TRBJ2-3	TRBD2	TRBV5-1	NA	CASTLTSGFGDTQYF	TGCGCCAGCACCCTCACTAGCGGTTTTGGTGATACGCAGTATTTT
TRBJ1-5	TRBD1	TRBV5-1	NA	CASSSTGTEAQHF	TGCGCCAGCAGCTCCACCGGGACAGAGGCTCAGCATTTT
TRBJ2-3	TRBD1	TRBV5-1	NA	CASNMGQPTDTQYF	TGCGCCAGCAACATGGGACAGCCCACAGATACGCAGTATTTT
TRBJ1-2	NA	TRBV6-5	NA	CASSYPIGRNYGYTF	TGTGCCAGCAGTTACCCAATCGGTAGAAACTATGGCTACACCTTC
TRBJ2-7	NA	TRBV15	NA	CATGRAGSVYEQYF	TGTGCCACGGGTCGTGCAGGGAGCGTTTACGAGCAGTACTTC
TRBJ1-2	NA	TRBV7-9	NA	CASSPEDYGYTF	TGTGCCAGCAGCCCGGAGGACTATGGCTACACCTTC
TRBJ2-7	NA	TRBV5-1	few	CASSLEVGEQYF	TGCGCCAGCAGCTTGGAAGTGGGGGAGCAGTACTTC
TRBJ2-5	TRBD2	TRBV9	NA	CASSALPGGGGVKTQYF	TGTGCCAGCAGCGCTCTCCCGGGCGGGGGAGGTGTGAAGACCCAGTACTTC
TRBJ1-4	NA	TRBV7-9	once	CASSSQTAATNEKLFF	TGTGCCAGCAGCTCCCAAACAGCAGCAACTAATGAAAAACTGTTTTTT
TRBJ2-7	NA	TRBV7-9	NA	CASSSLGGPYEQYF	TGTGCCAGCAGCTCCTTGGGGGGCCCTTACGAGCAGTACTTC
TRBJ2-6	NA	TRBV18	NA	CASSPSGVWANVLTF	TGTGCCAGCTCACCGTCGGGGGTCTGGGCCAACGTCCTGACTTTC
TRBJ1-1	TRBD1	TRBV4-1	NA	CASSQATGAMNTEAFF	TGCGCCAGCAGCCAAGCCACAGGGGCCATGAACACTGAAGCTTTCTTT
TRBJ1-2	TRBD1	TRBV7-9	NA	CASSLARDRPGYTF	TGTGCCAGCAGCTTAGCCCGGGACAGGCCCGGCTACACCTTC
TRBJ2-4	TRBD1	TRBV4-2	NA	CASGTGQGHIQYF	TGTGCCAGCGGAACAGGACAGGGTCACATTCAGTACTTC
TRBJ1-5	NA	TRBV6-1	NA	CASSRQGSNQPQHF	TGTGCCAGCAGTCGGCAGGGGAGCAATCAGCCCCAGCATTTT
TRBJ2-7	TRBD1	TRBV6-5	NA	CASSRTGPYEQYF	TGTGCCAGCAGCAGGACAGGGCCCTACGAGCAGTACTTC
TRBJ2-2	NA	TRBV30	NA	CAWLTLGAHANTGELFF	TGTGCCTGGTTGACGTTGGGGGCCCACGCGAACACCGGGGAGCTGTTTTTT
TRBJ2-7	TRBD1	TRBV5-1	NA	CASSSTGGDYEQYF	TGCGCCAGCAGCTCGACAGGGGGAGACTACGAGCAGTACTTC
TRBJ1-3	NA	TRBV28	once	CASKGGASGNTIYF	TGTGCCAGCAAGGGGGGGGCATCGGGAAACACCATATATTTT
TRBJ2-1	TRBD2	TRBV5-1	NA	CASSLELAGGNEQFF	TGCGCCAGCAGCTTGGAACTAGCGGGAGGCAATGAGCAGTTCTTC
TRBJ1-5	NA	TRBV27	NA	CASSLFGDQPQHF	TGTGCCAGCAGTTTATTCGGGGATCAGCCCCAGCATTTT
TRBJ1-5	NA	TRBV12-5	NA	CASGLGPPNQPQHF	TGTGCTAGTGGTTTGGGACCGCCCAATCAGCCCCAGCATTTT
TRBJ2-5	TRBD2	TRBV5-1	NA	CASTREAGPQETQYF	TGCGCCAGCACCCGGGAGGCGGGACCCCAAGAGACCCAGTACTTC
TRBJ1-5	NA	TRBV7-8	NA	CASSLDREGQPQHF	TGTGCCAGCAGCTTAGACAGGGAAGGCCAGCCCCAGCATTTT
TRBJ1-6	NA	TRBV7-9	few	CASSLAQMSPLHF	TGTGCCAGCAGCTTAGCGCAGATGTCACCCCTCCACTTT
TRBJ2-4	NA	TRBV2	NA	CASSGLLGLAKNIQYF	TGTGCCAGCAGTGGCTTACTAGGACTAGCCAAAAACATTCAGTACTTC
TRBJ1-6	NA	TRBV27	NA	CASSFISRSYNSPLHF	TGTGCCAGCAGTTTCATCAGCCGCTCCTATAATTCACCCCTCCACTTT
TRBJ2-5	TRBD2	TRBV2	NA	CASSDLAGALVRETQYF	TGTGCCAGCAGTGACTTAGCGGGGGCTCTGGTAAGGGAGACCCAGTACTTC
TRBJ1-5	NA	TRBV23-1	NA	CASTVPGTTDQPQHF	TGCGCCAGCACCGTTCCCGGGACAACCGATCAGCCCCAGCATTTT
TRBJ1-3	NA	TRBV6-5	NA	CASSPTGIAGNTIYF	TGTGCCAGCAGTCCAACAGGGATCGCTGGAAACACCATATATTTT
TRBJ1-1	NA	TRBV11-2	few	CASSLVGRMNTEAFF	TGTGCCAGCAGCTTAGTAGGTAGGATGAACACTGAAGCTTTCTTT
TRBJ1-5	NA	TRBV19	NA	CASSMNGVINSNQPQHF	TGTGCCAGTAGTATGAACGGGGTTATTAATAGCAATCAGCCCCAGCATTTT